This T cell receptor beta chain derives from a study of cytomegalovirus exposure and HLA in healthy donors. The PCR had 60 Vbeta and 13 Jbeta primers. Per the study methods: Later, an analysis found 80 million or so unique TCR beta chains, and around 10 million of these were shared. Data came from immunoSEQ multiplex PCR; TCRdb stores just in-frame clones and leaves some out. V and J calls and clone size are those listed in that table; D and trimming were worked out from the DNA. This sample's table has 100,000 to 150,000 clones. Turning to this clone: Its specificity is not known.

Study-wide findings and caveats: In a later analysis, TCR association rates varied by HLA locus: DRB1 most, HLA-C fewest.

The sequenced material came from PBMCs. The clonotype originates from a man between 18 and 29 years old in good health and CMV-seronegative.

In DNA, the CDR3 is TGTGCCAGCAGCTTGACACGTCGGTCTGGAAACACCATATATTTT. Its translation is CASSLTRRSGNTIYF. J is TRBJ1-3 and V is TRBV13; D remains unclear. CDR3 length equals 15 residues. The V gene lost 3 bases and the J gene lost 1 base, with 10 bases spanning the gap. CDR1 and CDR2 from the germline V gene are PRHDT and FYEKMQ (reference sequence).